The 24 T cell receptor beta chains below come from one sample, sequenced in a study of neurological immune-mediated disorders (dated by TCRdb to the late 2010s). The receptor library was made with 5' RACE. Sequencing was performed on an Illumina HiSeq 2500. TCRdb took the public reads, trimmed them with fastp at Q25, ran MiXCR for clone calling and kept in-frame beta chains. Every distinct CDR3 protein forms one entry, paired with its most common genes and DNA. Across this sample there are 80,000 to 85,000 distinct CDR3 sequences, with around 2.6% seen only once. The top ten constitute about 1% of the sample. Sequencing was carried out using PBMCs. These receptors originate from a woman aged 25-40 years with multiple sclerosis.

This clonotype was recorded many times. The J gene is TRBJ2-1, the V gene TRBV10-3; weak D call: TRBD2 (6 bases). The CDR3 loop spans 16 amino acids. Deletions cut 2 bases from V and 5 bases from J, with 16 bases between. CDR1 is ENHRY, CDR2 SYGVKD, per germline. The CDR3: CAISEPNQRVHNEQFF. The DNA for the CDR3 is TGTGCCATCAGTGAGCCTAACCAGCGGGTGCACAATGAGCAGTTCTTC.

This clonotype was seen ten or more times. DNA of the CDR3: TGTGCCAGCAGCTCAGGGGGGAGCGGGAGGGCCAGCGGTGAGCAGTTCTTC. It translates to CASSSGGSGRASGEQFF. The chain is built from TRBV7-2 and TRBJ2-1; 10 nucleotides line up with TRBD2. Germline CDR1 reads SGHTA; CDR2 reads FQGNSA. This CDR3 is 17 amino acids long. Trimming cost V 4 bases and J 9 bases; bases outside gene matches: 15.

Ten or more counts support this clonotype. The rearrangement uses TRBV9 and TRBJ2-3; 12 positions agree with TRBD2. The CDR3 is made up of 17 amino acids. The junction had 6 bases not matched to a gene; V was cut back by 0 bases and J by 4 bases. The germline gives CDR1 SGDLS, CDR2 YYNGEE. The DNA of the CDR3 is TGTGCCAGCAGCGTAGGCTATACTAGCGGGAGGTCAGATACGCAGTATTTT. Translation: CASSVGYTSGRSDTQYF.

This clonotype was observed many times. The chain has TRBV5-6 and TRBJ2-3; 12 bases are a match to TRBD1. CDR3 length: 17 residues. V shed 4 bases and J 5 bases; nucleotides not matched to a gene: 11. Germline values: CDR1 SGHDT, CDR2 YYEEEE. The CDR3 loop reads CASSQLGTGGLGDTQYF. The CDR3 region has the DNA TGTGCCAGCAGCCAACTCGGGACAGGGGGCTTGGGAGATACGCAGTATTTT.

This clonotype was seen many times. The chain joins TRBV29-1 to TRBJ1-1; D possibly corresponds to TRBD1 (6 bases). V lost 1 base to trimming and J lost 4 bases, with 10 bases between them. The CDR3 sequence is 13 residues long. Germline values: CDR1 SQVTM, CDR2 ANQGSEA. CDR3 bases: TGCAGCGTTGAAGGGCCAGGGGTCACTGAAGCTTTCTTT. Translated, it gives CSVEGPGVTEAFF.

This clonotype came up many times. This chain links TRBV6-5 with TRBJ1-6, with no clear D. Trimming pared 1 base from V and 5 bases from J, leaving 12 bases between. The CDR3 runs to 16 residues. Per germline, CDR1 MNHEY and CDR2 SVGAGI. The CDR3 nucleotides are TGTGCCAGCAGTTACTTCGGCAGACGAAATAATTCACCCCTCCACTTT. Translated: CASSYFGRRNNSPLHF.

Many counts were recorded for this clonotype. This sequence joins TRBV2 and TRBJ2-3; D not resolved. CDR3 length: 13 residues. V gave up 3 bases and J gave up 4 bases, with 8 bases separating them. Germline V gives CDR1 SNHLY, CDR2 FYNNEI. CDR3 DNA sequence: TGTGCCAGCAGTGAGAGTAGGGCAGATACGCAGTATTTT. Its protein product is CASSESRADTQYF.

This clonotype came up many times. This chain connects TRBV11-3 to TRBJ2-5; 12 positions agree with TRBD2. The germline V gene encodes CDR1 SGHNT and CDR2 YENEEA. The CDR3 spans 14 residues. Losses at the gene ends were 4 bases for V and 4 bases for J; bases not matched to a gene: 1. The CDR3 region has the DNA TGTGCCAGCAGCTCGGGACTAGCGGGAGAGACCCAGTACTTC. Its translation is CASSSGLAGETQYF.

There are many counts of this clonotype. V and J are TRBV7-2 and TRBJ1-2, with no clear D. This CDR3 spans 15 amino acids. Trimming left V 0 bases short and J 7 bases short, with 15 bases between. Germline-derived CDR1 and CDR2 are SGHTA and FQGNSA. The CDR3 DNA is TGTGCCAGCAGCTTAGCCGTTGTAGCGGAGGTTGGCTACACCTTC. It is translated as CASSLAVVAEVGYTF. The variable domain in full, with the rest retrieved from reference TRBV7-2 and TRBJ1-2, is GAGVSQSPSNKVTEKGKDVELRCDPISGHTALYWYRQSLGQGLEFLIYFQGNSAPDKSGLPSDRFSAERTGGSVSTLTIQRTQQEDSAVYLCASSLAVVAEVGYTFGSGTRLTVV.

In its sample, this clonotype was seen many times. For the CDR3, the DNA is TGTGCCAGCAGCCATATGGGGACGGCCGGGACTAGCGGAAACAATGAGCAGTTCTTC. It translates to CASSHMGTAGTSGNNEQFF. The rearrangement links TRBV3-1 to TRBJ2-1, with 11 bases that match TRBD2. The germline V gene has CDR1 LGHDT and CDR2 YNNKEL (reference sequence). This CDR3 is built from 19 residues. The trim removed 3 bases at V and 5 bases at J, leaving 15 bases unmatched.

This clonotype was seen repeatedly, ten times or more. This chain connects TRBV19 to TRBJ2-1; TRBD2 might be the D (5 bases). Germline values: CDR1 LNHDA, CDR2 SQIVND (reference sequence). Between the trimmed V and J ends, which lost 5 bases and 6 bases, there was a span of 5 bases. The CDR3 covers 11 residues. CDR3 bases: TGTGCCAGTAGTGGGAGCAATGAGCAGTTCTTC. Amino acid sequence: CASSGSNEQFF.

This clonotype was counted many times. The gene calls are TRBV12-3 or TRBV12-4 and TRBJ1-5, with D possibly being TRBD1 (6 bases). V gave up 1 base and J gave up 6 bases, with 7 bases separating them. This CDR3 contains 13 residues. CDR3 coding DNA: TGTGCCAGCAGTTTAGACAGGGCTCAGCCCCAGCATTTT. Its protein product is CASSLDRAQPQHF.

This clonotype was observed many times. The chain couples TRBV19 to TRBJ2-7; D is unresolved. The CDR3 totals 14 residues. CDR1 LNHDA and CDR2 SQIVND come from the germline V gene (reference sequence). V lost 3 bases, J lost 2 bases, and 11 bases lay in between. CDR3: CASSIDAGPYEQYF. The CDR3 bases are TGTGCCAGTAGTATTGATGCTGGTCCCTACGAGCAGTACTTC.

This clonotype was detected many times. The chain uses TRBV6-5 and TRBJ2-1, with a tentative D call TRBD1 (5 bases). The CDR3 loop spans 16 amino acids. CDR1 and CDR2 (germline): MNHEY, SVGAGI. V dropped 0 bases and J dropped 6 bases, with 15 bases sitting between them. CDR3 in DNA: TGTGCCAGCAGTTACTCGAGGTGGGGCAGGACCAATGAGCAGTTCTTC. Protein: CASSYSRWGRTNEQFF.

This clonotype was seen at least ten times. This chain links TRBV20-1 with TRBJ2-7; 7 nucleotides agree with TRBD2. V was pared by 6 bases and J by 3 bases, with 11 bases of the junction left unmatched. CDR1 is DFQATT and CDR2 is SNEGSKA in the germline V gene (reference sequence). The CDR3 sequence is 14 residues long. CDR3: CSARAQPGGYEQYF. CDR3 nucleotide sequence: TGCAGTGCCCGGGCCCAGCCGGGAGGCTACGAGCAGTACTTC.

This clonotype was recorded many times. The V and J genes are TRBV20-1 and TRBJ2-2; D possibly matches TRBD1 or TRBD2 (5 bases each). Deletions cut 3 bases from V and 5 bases from J, with 16 bases between. The CDR3 loop spans 15 amino acids. CDR1 DFQATT and CDR2 SNEGSKA come from the germline V gene (reference sequence). CDR3 nucleotides: TGCAGTGCTAGGAGACCTGGGGGACCTACCGGGGAGCTGTTTTTT. Protein: CSARRPGGPTGELFF.

This clonotype was seen ten or more times. The V call is TRBV20-1, the J call TRBJ2-7; D is ambiguous. The CDR3 runs to 13 residues. Trimming left V 5 bases short and J 0 bases short, with 11 bases between. From germline, CDR1 is DFQATT and CDR2 SNEGSKA (reference sequence). The CDR3 region has the DNA TGCAGTGCTGTTTCGCGCGCCTCCTACGAGCAGTACTTC. The encoded protein is CSAVSRASYEQYF.

In its sample, this clonotype was seen many times. Written as DNA, the CDR3 is TGCAGTGCTAGTAATAGCGGGAGCTCACGGTGGAATGAGCAGTTCTTC. It translates to CSASNSGSSRWNEQFF. The chain uses TRBV20-1 and TRBJ2-1, with 9 bases fitting TRBD2. From germline, CDR1 is DFQATT and CDR2 SNEGSKA (reference sequence). CDR3 length equals 16 residues. Trimming removed 3 bases from V and 7 bases from J; junction bases left unmatched: 13.

This clonotype was seen repeatedly, ten times or more. The chain couples TRBV7-9 to TRBJ2-3, with no clear D. Trimming removed 2 bases from V and 2 bases from J, with 5 bases in between. The CDR3 is 13 amino acids. CDR1 SEHNR and CDR2 FQNEAQ come from the germline V gene (reference sequence). The CDR3: CASSLRLTDTQYF. The CDR3 region has the DNA TGTGCCAGCAGCTTACGACTCACAGATACGCAGTATTTT.

In its sample, this clonotype was seen many times. The genes are TRBV7-9 and TRBJ2-7, with 9 bases that match TRBD1. Germline V CDR1 and CDR2: SEHNR, FQNEAQ (reference sequence). The CDR3 runs to 14 residues. J was trimmed by 6 bases and V by 3 bases; bases with no gene match: 6. The CDR3 reads CASSFGQGLPEQYF. In nucleotides, the CDR3 is TGTGCCAGCAGCTTCGGACAGGGGTTGCCCGAGCAGTACTTC.

This clonotype occurred many times. V is TRBV4-3 and J is TRBJ2-1; D remains unclear. Trimming pared 1 base from V and 6 bases from J, leaving 7 bases between. Germline V gene sequence: CDR1 LGHNA, CDR2 YSLEER. The CDR3 covers 13 residues. The CDR3 sequence is CASSQGRRNEQFF. The DNA for the CDR3 is TGCGCCAGCAGCCAAGGACGGCGCAATGAGCAGTTCTTC.

Of note for this clonotype: Just one base apart from a much larger clone, this may be a read error. This chain connects TRBV20-1 to TRBJ2-5, with D possibly being TRBD2 (6 bases). The CDR3 has 11 amino acids. V was trimmed by 8 bases and J by 5 bases, leaving 12 bases between them. The germline V gene encodes CDR1 DFQATT and CDR2 SNEGSKA (reference sequence). In DNA, the CDR3 is TGCAGTACCACCGCGGGGGAGACCCAGTACTTC. Protein: CSTTAGETQYF.

This clonotype was recorded many times. The chain couples TRBV7-8 to TRBJ1-1; tentatively, D is TRBD1 (6 bases). Per germline, CDR1 SGHVS and CDR2 FQNEAQ. CDR3 length equals 16 residues. The V end was cut by 0 bases, the J end by 3 bases, with 14 bases between. The CDR3 DNA follows: TGTGCCAGCAGCTTAGCCGCGGGGACACTATACACTGAAGCTTTCTTT. This sequence encodes CASSLAAGTLYTEAFF.

This clonotype was detected ten times or more. The chain uses TRBV6-2 or TRBV6-3 and TRBJ2-7, with no clear D. V shed 5 bases and J shed 3 bases, with 11 bases lying between them. The CDR3 contains 13 residues. CDR1 MNHEY and CDR2 SVGEGT come from the germline V gene. CDR3 DNA: TGTGCCAGCAGTCGTCCCGGATACTACGAGCAGTACTTC. As protein: CASSRPGYYEQYF.